This T cell receptor beta chain stems from a study of T cell responses to AZD1222 COVID-19 vaccine. Study-level points and caveats: Recipients of AZD1222 seropositive at baseline numbered only five or six. At 160-218 and 743-854, vaccine-associated CD4 TCRs were dominant, and they spanned spike. Unmutated variant regions are reportedly the target of nearly half of TCRs that are spike-specific. Without day 14 samples, only post-peak T cell repertoires were studied.

From germline, CDR1 is KGHDR and CDR2 SFDVKD. The V gene lost 12 bases and the J gene lost 1 base, with 8 bases spanning the gap. This CDR3 has 12 residues. Remarks on this clone: Its cognate antigen is unknown.

Some clones are missing from TCRdb's copy, which holds only in-frame ones; the method was immunoSEQ multiplex PCR. The sample holds approximately 35,000 clones, 86% seen once. The sequenced sample was peripheral blood, obtained on day 0 of AZD1222 vaccination. The clonotype comes from an adult in good health. This chain links TRBV24-1 with TRBJ1-4; no definite D call. In nucleotides, the CDR3 is TGTGCCCCATCAGAAACTAATGAAAAACTGTTTTTT. Amino acids: CAPSETNEKLFF.